The next 15 T cell receptor beta chains were all read from a single sample in a study of OX40 agonist ivuxolimab in advanced cancers. Using immunoSEQ multiplex PCR, the repertoire was profiled, and TCRdb retains in-frame clones only, with some absent. The sample comprises some 46,000 clones, nearly 90% of which are singletons, and 18% rests with the top ten. Source: CD4+ or CD8+ T cells sorted from blood, taken in a trial of the OX40 agonist ivuxolimab. The origin of the receptors is an adult with an advanced solid tumor such as melanoma, head and neck, liver or kidney cancer.

This clone was recorded only once. V and J are TRBV28 and TRBJ2-1, with 10 bases matching TRBD1. V trimming: 6 bases; J trimming: 7 bases; junction bases outside the gene matches: 9. Germline loops: CDR1 MDHEN, CDR2 SYDVKM. This CDR3 spans 15 amino acids. CDR3 nucleotides: TGTGCCAGCAGCGAACCGGGACAGGGGATGAATGAGCAGTTCTTC. Amino acid sequence: CASSEPGQGMNEQFF.

The chain uses TRBV13 and TRBJ1-2; D may be TRBD1 (6 bases). V was cut by 3 bases and J by 1 base, with 12 bases left in between. CDR1 and CDR2 from the germline V gene are PRHDT and FYEKMQ (reference sequence). The CDR3 has 15 amino acids. The CDR3 loop reads CASSFRTASNYGYTF. In DNA form, the CDR3 reads TGTGCCAGCAGCTTCCGGACAGCAAGTAACTATGGCTACACCTTC.

This chain connects TRBV5-5 to TRBJ1-5; 8 positions agree with TRBD1. V was clipped by 4 bases and J by 5 bases; unmatched bases: 11. CDR1 SGHKS and CDR2 YYEKEE come from the germline V gene (reference sequence). The CDR3 loop spans 16 amino acids. The DNA of the CDR3 is TGTGCCAGCAGCCAAGAAGCCGGACAGGGCGATCAGCCCCAGCATTTT. Its protein is CASSQEAGQGDQPQHF.

The chain couples TRBV11-2 to TRBJ2-2, with TRBD2 matching 9 bases. This CDR3 comprises 19 residues. After removal of 5 bases from V and 7 bases from J, the junction contained 20 bases not matched to a gene. Germline CDR1 SGHAT, CDR2 FQNNGV. This CDR3 is CASSAAPLLAGIVLGELFF. The DNA for the CDR3 is TGTGCCAGCAGCGCCGCTCCCCTACTAGCGGGTATAGTCCTCGGGGAGCTGTTTTTT.

This chain joins TRBV4-3 and TRBJ1-4; TRBD1 is a possible D gene (6 bases). The CDR3 extends over 13 amino acids. Looked up from germline, CDR1 is LGHNA and CDR2 is YSLEER. V lost 7 bases and J 7 bases, leaving 13 bases between the germline ends. The CDR3 DNA is TGCGCCAGCAACACAGGGTTCGGTGAAAAACTGTTTTTT. Residues: CASNTGFGEKLFF.

The rearrangement joins TRBV4-1 to TRBJ2-3; tentative D call: TRBD2 (5 bases). Germline CDR1 is MGHRA and CDR2 is YSYEKL. The CDR3 loop spans 15 amino acids. V was cut by 4 bases and J by 1 base, with 12 bases left in between. The CDR3 spells CASSRYPEGTDTQYF. The CDR3 DNA follows: TGCGCCAGCAGCCGCTACCCGGAGGGCACAGATACGCAGTATTTT.

This clone came up once. This CDR3 reads CASSLTVAGVYNEQFF. In DNA, the CDR3 is TGTGCCAGCAGCTTAACGGTGGCAGGGGTCTACAATGAGCAGTTCTTC. The chain links TRBV7-3 to TRBJ2-1; tentatively, D is TRBD1 (6 bases). The V gene lost 0 bases and the J gene lost 3 bases, with 12 bases spanning the gap. CDR3 length: 16 residues. Germline CDR1 is SGHTA and CDR2 is FQGTGA.

The chain uses TRBV6-5 and TRBJ1-5; D ambiguous. V was trimmed by 6 bases and J by 7 bases, leaving 13 bases between them. Germline values: CDR1 MNHEY, CDR2 SVGAGI. The CDR3 has 13 amino acids. The DNA of the CDR3 is TGTGCCAGCAGGACCAGCCGTGGGCAGCCCCAGCATTTT. It yields the protein CASRTSRGQPQHF.

The genes are TRBV7-6 and TRBJ1-1; no clear D gene. CDR1 is SGHVS, CDR2 FNYEAQ, per germline. This CDR3 comprises 12 residues. V lost 5 bases and J 7 bases, leaving 11 bases between the germline ends. In DNA form, the CDR3 reads TGTGCCAGCAGCGTCGGACCCGGTGAAGCTTTCTTT. It yields the protein CASSVGPGEAFF.

The rearrangement joins TRBV4-2 to TRBJ1-1; TRBD1 is a possible D gene (5 bases). CDR1 LGHNA and CDR2 YNFKEQ come from the germline V gene. There are 14 residues in the CDR3. Trimming pared 5 bases from V and 7 bases from J, leaving 17 bases between. CDR3 in amino acids: CASSARQFVGEAFF. The CDR3 DNA reads TGTGCCAGCAGCGCCCGACAGTTCGTTGGTGAAGCTTTCTTT.

The chain couples TRBV7-2 to TRBJ2-1; possible D gene TRBD2, 6 bases. Between the trimmed V and J ends, which lost 4 bases and 6 bases, there was a span of 13 bases. This CDR3 is built from 14 residues. CDR1 and CDR2 from the germline V gene are SGHTA and FQGNSA. The CDR3 sequence is CASSSGTFFNEQFF. DNA of the CDR3: TGTGCCAGCAGCTCTGGGACTTTTTTCAATGAGCAGTTCTTC.

The V and J genes are TRBV2 and TRBJ2-5; D gene ambiguous. With 8 bases removed from V and 0 bases from J, the gap between germline ends came to 10 bases. Germline-derived CDR1 and CDR2 are SNHLY and FYNNEI. CDR3 length equals 13 residues. CDR3 sequence reads: CASPGQYQETQYF. CDR3 bases: TGTGCCAGCCCTGGCCAGTACCAAGAGACCCAGTACTTC. The full variable domain, completed using reference TRBV2 and TRBJ2-5, is EPEVTQTPSHQVTQMGQEVILRCVPISNHLYFYWYRQILGQKVEFLVSFYNNEISEKSEIFDDQFSVERPDGSNFTLKIRSTKLEDSAMYFCASPGQYQETQYFGPGTRLLVL.

The CDR3 nucleotides are TGTGCCAGCAGCTTGGGGGCACAGGCTGGGAATGGCTACACCTTC. As protein: CASSLGAQAGNGYTF. The gene calls are TRBV5-6 and TRBJ1-2; TRBD1 is a possible D gene (5 bases). This CDR3 region has 15 residues. Trimming cost V 0 bases and J 6 bases, with 15 bases left between them. In germline, CDR1 is SGHDT, CDR2 YYEEEE.

The chain couples TRBV7-9 to TRBJ2-7; the match to TRBD1 covers 7 bases. Germline loops: CDR1 SEHNR, CDR2 FQNEAQ (reference sequence). The CDR3 is 15 amino acids. Trimming removed 3 bases from V and 5 bases from J; junction bases left unmatched: 10. The CDR3 loop reads CASSFSQGPFHEQYF. CDR3 DNA sequence: TGTGCCAGCAGCTTTTCACAGGGGCCCTTCCACGAGCAGTACTTC.

This clone has a single count. The rearrangement links TRBV28 to TRBJ1-1; D gene uncertain. Looked up from germline, CDR1 is MDHEN and CDR2 is SYDVKM. The germline V and J ends were trimmed by 3 bases and 2 bases, with 10 bases remaining between them. The CDR3 length is 14 residues. The CDR3 reads CASSFRQANTEAFF. CDR3 coding DNA: TGTGCCAGCAGTTTCCGGCAGGCAAACACTGAAGCTTTCTTT.